Below are 8 T cell receptor beta chains sequenced from a single sample in a study of T cell changes during pregnancy in multiple sclerosis. Using immunoSEQ multiplex PCR, the repertoire was profiled, and TCRdb retains in-frame clones only, with some absent. The sample shows about 47,000 clones, around 93% of them seen only once. This material consisted of peripheral blood, taken in the third trimester of pregnancy. Source of these receptors: a female donor with multiple sclerosis, enrolled in a pregnancy study.

The V and J genes are TRBV6-5 and TRBJ1-1; 11 bases are a match to TRBD1. The CDR3 sequence is 15 residues long. Germline CDR1 MNHEY, CDR2 SVGAGI. J lost 3 bases, V lost 2 bases, and 2 bases had no gene match. CDR3 in amino acids: CASSYGDRGDTEAFF. In DNA, the CDR3 is TGTGCCAGCAGTTACGGGGACAGGGGGGACACTGAAGCTTTCTTT.

The chain uses TRBV7-2 and TRBJ2-1, with 8 nucleotides matching TRBD1. This CDR3 is built from 13 residues. Germline CDR1 reads SGHTA; CDR2 reads FQGNSA. J gave up 7 bases and V 1 base, and 0 bases lay outside the gene matches. The CDR3 loop is CASSLGTGNEQFF. CDR3 bases: TGTGCCAGCAGCTTAGGGACAGGGAATGAGCAGTTCTTC.

The chain employs TRBV4-1 and TRBJ1-5; 8 bases line up with TRBD1. There are 18 residues in the CDR3. Germline lookup yields CDR1 MGHRA and CDR2 YSYEKL. J gave up 0 bases and V 2 bases, and 9 bases lay outside the gene matches. CDR3 in DNA: TGCGCCAGCAGCCAATCACCTCCGGGACAGGATAGCAATCAGCCCCAGCATTTT. It translates to CASSQSPPGQDSNQPQHF.

This chain uses TRBV14 with TRBJ2-7; D gene unclear. Germline V lookup: CDR1 SGHDN, CDR2 FVKESK. The ends were cut back, 1 base at V and 0 bases at J, with 10 bases in the middle. CDR3 size: 15 residues. The CDR3 sequence is CASSQGPRGSYEQYF. The CDR3, as DNA: TGTGCCAGCAGCCAAGGTCCTCGAGGCTCCTACGAGCAGTACTTC.

This CDR3 is CASTADVGWNEQFF. CDR3 nucleotides: TGTGCCAGTACCGCCGATGTGGGCTGGAATGAGCAGTTCTTC. V gene TRBV19 combines with J gene TRBJ2-1, with unresolved D. Trimming left V 7 bases short and J 7 bases short, with 17 bases between. The CDR3 is 14 residues long. Germline CDR1 reads LNHDA; CDR2 reads SQIVND (reference sequence). The whole variable domain, filled in from reference TRBV19 and TRBJ2-1, reads DGGITQSPKYLFRKEGQNVTLSCEQNLNHDAMYWYRQDPGQGLRLIYYSQIVNDFQKGDIAEGYSVSREKKESFPLTVTSAQKNPTAFYLCASTADVGWNEQFFGPGTRLTVL.

About this clone: At the DNA level, this CDR3 is encoded by other sequences in the same sample as well. J is TRBJ1-1 and V is TRBV14; no reliable D call. The germline V gene has CDR1 SGHDN and CDR2 FVKESK. This CDR3 has 14 residues. V was cut by 1 base and J by 1 base, with 7 bases left in between. The CDR3 coding sequence is TGTGCCAGCAGCCAAGGTGGCAGGAACACTGAAGCTTTCTTT. It translates to CASSQGGRNTEAFF.

This clone was counted a few times. V usage is TRBV11-2 and J usage is TRBJ2-1, with D maybe TRBD1 (5 bases). Germline loops: CDR1 SGHAT, CDR2 FQNNGV. Trimming removed 0 bases from V and 15 bases from J, with 21 bases in between. The CDR3 loop spans 15 amino acids. The CDR3 coding sequence is TGTGCCAGCAGCTTAGACCCCGCAGGGTCCTCCTCTACGTTCTTC. Protein sequence: CASSLDPAGSSSTFF. Using reference TRBV11-2 and TRBJ2-1 for the parts outside the CDR3, the full variable domain is EAGVAQSPRYKIIEKRQSVAFWCNPISGHATLYWYQQILGQGPKLLIQFQNNGVVDDSQLPKDRFSAERLKGVDSTLKIQPAKLEDSAVYLCASSLDPAGSSSTFFGPGTRLTVL.

This sequence joins TRBV9 and TRBJ1-2; D not resolved. The V end lost 0 bases, the J end lost 2 bases, and 11 bases lay between the germline ends. Germline values: CDR1 SGDLS, CDR2 YYNGEE. The CDR3 totals 15 residues. The CDR3 DNA reads as TGTGCCAGCAGCGTAGGGGGAGGATTAAACTATGGCTACACCTTC. Amino acid sequence: CASSVGGGLNYGYTF.